The clone carrying this T cell receptor (beta chain) has only a few counts. This specimen comes from a study of cytomegalovirus exposure and HLA in healthy donors. The wider study: Researchers previously reported finding fewer than 140 million unique TCR beta sequences from roughly 200 million T cells.

The CDR3 runs to 13 residues. The V and J ends lost 2 bases and 6 bases respectively, with 11 bases between them. CDR1 and CDR2 from the germline V gene are MDHEN and SYDVKM. PCR primers comprised 60 Vbeta and 13 Jbeta primers. Methods used by the authors: Later work found 65 million to 85 million unique TCR beta chains, with roughly 11 million shared. The assay was immunoSEQ multiplex PCR, and TCRdb's table has in-frame clones only and misses some. D and trimming were read from the DNA, whereas the V and J calls and clone size are those reported in that table. The top ten clones hold about 4.3% of a sample with around 150,000 clones, around 80% of them seen once.

The chain couples TRBV28 to TRBJ2-7, with TRBD1 as a possible D gene (5 bases). The sequence was obtained from a man aged 30 to 45 in good health. The specimen was PBMCs. The CDR3 reads CASSLTGRAEQYF. The DNA of the CDR3 is TGTGCCAGCAGTTTAACGGGCAGGGCCGAGCAGTACTTC.